The clone carrying this T cell receptor beta chain occurred many times. Its target is unknown. The data derive from a study of read filtering for tumor transcriptome and immune sequencing. For the study at large: Mean patient age was 65.9 years, range about 47 to 85; 17 male, 14 to 15 female.

Study conclusions and caveats: About 77% of IR-seq clonotypes had a single read, yet these held approximately 4% of reads. IR-seq captured clonotypes deeper and more reliably than RNA-seq.

Molecular barcoded adaptors covering alpha/delta and beta/gamma chains were used on roughly 400 ng RNA. TCRdb re-called the reads through MiXCR, storing one row per CDR3 protein. There are some 19,000 distinct CDR3 sequences in the sample; about 20% occur only once, and 24% lies in the top ten. This CDR3 has 12 amino acids. V was shortened by 8 bases and J by 2 bases, with 13 bases between the two germline ends. The germline gives CDR1 SQVTM, CDR2 ANQGSEA. This sequence was found in a donor at least 40 years old with multiple myeloma. This rearrangement joins TRBV29-1 to TRBJ2-7; D is perhaps TRBD1 or TRBD2 (5 bases each). Sample: a population of CD138-negative cells sorted from bone marrow. CDR3 sequence reads: CSPRDGAYEQYF. In nucleotides, the CDR3 is TGCAGCCCCCGGGACGGAGCCTACGAGCAGTACTTC.